What follows describes a single T cell receptor (beta chain). Its antigen is undetermined. Sorted-subset replicate PCR reactions were performed with approximately 190 ng DNA, corresponding to about 32,000 T cell genomes. Assay used: immunoSEQ multiplex PCR; TCRdb lists only in-frame clones, some missing. The sample comprises over a million clones, roughly 96% of which are singletons, and approximately 1.2% rests with the top ten. These data come from a study of shared clonotypes between healthy human individuals. As for the study in general: Three CD4 naive, three CD4 memory, two CD8 naive and one CD8 memory plate were used per donor.

Study-wide results and limits: The study generally estimated greater richness for naive than memory subsets.

Source material: naive CD4+ T cells sorted from blood. The subset: CD45RA+ positively selected. The TCR was taken from a young man in good health.

In DNA, the CDR3 is TGTGCCAGCAGCTTATCGGTGACGGCGGGCCAAGAGACCCAGTACTTC. This codes for CASSLSVTAGQETQYF. The chain links TRBV7-2 to TRBJ2-5; tentative D call: TRBD2 (5 bases). V lost 2 bases and J 1 base, leaving 14 bases between the germline ends. The CDR3 contains 16 residues. CDR1 is SGHTA and CDR2 is FQGNSA in the germline V gene.